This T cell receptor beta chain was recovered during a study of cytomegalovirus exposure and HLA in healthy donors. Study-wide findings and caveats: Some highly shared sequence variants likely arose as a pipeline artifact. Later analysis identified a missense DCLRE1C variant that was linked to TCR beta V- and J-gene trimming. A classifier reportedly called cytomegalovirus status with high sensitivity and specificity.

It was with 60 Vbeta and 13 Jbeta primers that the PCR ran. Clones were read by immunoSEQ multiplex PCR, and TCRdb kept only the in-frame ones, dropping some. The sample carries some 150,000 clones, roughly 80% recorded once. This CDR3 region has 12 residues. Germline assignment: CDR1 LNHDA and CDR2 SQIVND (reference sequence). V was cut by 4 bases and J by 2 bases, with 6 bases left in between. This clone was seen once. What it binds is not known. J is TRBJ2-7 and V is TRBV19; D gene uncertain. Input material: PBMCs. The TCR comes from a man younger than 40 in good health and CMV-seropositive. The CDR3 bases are TGTGCCAGTAGTAATAGAGCCTACGAGCAGTACTTC. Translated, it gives CASSNRAYEQYF.